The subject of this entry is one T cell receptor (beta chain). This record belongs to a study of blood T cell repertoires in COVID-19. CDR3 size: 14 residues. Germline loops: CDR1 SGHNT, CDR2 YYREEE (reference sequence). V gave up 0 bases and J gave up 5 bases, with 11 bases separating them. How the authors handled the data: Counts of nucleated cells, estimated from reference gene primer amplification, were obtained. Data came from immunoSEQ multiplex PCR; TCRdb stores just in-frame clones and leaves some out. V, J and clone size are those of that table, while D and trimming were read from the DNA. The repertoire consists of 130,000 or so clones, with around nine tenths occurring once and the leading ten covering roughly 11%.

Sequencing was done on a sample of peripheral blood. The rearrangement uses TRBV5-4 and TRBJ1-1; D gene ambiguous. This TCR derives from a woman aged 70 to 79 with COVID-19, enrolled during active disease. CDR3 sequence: CASSLAKRSTEAFF. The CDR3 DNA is TGTGCCAGCAGCTTGGCCAAACGGTCGACTGAAGCTTTCTTT.